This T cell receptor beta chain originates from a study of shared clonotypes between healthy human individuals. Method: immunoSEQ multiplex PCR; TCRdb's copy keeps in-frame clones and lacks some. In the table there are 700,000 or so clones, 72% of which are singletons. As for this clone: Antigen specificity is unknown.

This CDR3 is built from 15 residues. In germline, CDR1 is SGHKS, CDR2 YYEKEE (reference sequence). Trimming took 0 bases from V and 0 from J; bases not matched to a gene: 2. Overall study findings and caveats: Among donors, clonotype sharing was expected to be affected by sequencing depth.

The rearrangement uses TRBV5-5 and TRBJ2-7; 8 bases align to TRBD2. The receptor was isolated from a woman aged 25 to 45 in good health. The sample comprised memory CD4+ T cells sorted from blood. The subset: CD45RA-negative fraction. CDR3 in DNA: TGTGCCAGCAGCTTGGTTCTAGCGGGCTCCTACGAGCAGTACTTC. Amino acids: CASSLVLAGSYEQYF.